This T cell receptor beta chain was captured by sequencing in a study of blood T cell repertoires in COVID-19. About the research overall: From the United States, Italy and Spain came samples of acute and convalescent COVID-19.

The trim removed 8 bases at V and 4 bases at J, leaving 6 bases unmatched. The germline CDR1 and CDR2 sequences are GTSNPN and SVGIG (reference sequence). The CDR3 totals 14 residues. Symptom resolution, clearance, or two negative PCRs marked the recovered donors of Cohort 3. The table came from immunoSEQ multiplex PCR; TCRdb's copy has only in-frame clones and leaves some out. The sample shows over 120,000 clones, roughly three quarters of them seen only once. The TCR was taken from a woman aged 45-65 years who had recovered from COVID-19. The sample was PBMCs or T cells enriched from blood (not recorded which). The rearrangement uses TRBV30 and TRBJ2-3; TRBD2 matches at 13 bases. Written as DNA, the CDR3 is TGTGCCCGGGGGACTAGCGGGGTATCAGATACGCAGTATTTT. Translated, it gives CARGTSGVSDTQYF.